The present T cell receptor (beta chain) was sequenced within a study of Ad26.COV2.S vaccination and SARS-CoV-2 variants. Study context: Administration of Ad26.COV2.S was intramuscular, either once or twice 56 days apart.

The assay was immunoSEQ multiplex PCR, and TCRdb's table has in-frame clones only and misses some. The sample includes 300,000 to 350,000 clones, about nine tenths of them seen just once. The sample's treatment: around 19 received Ad26.COV2.S at low or high dose, single or two shots; 5 received placebo; per-sample allocation not given. Repertoires come from day 63 after the first vaccine or placebo injection. The source is a person aged 18 to 65 who received the Ad26.COV2.S COVID-19 vaccine or a placebo. The sequencing here drew on peripheral blood, taken in a trial of Ad26.COV2.S vaccine versus placebo.

The CDR3 loop is CASSLVRGPGGISNTEAFF. The CDR3, as DNA: TGTGCCAGCAGCTTAGTTCGTGGGCCAGGGGGCATTTCGAACACTGAAGCTTTCTTT. V usage is TRBV11-2 and J usage is TRBJ1-1; TRBD1 aligns across 8 bases. CDR1 and CDR2 (germline): SGHAT, FQNNGV. V shed 1 base and J 1 base; nucleotides not matched to a gene: 14. The CDR3 length is 19 residues.